This TCR beta chain was identified in a study of T-cell reconstitution after alpha-beta-depleted transplantation in children. Preparation of the TCRbeta library was carried out with unique molecular identifiers. Each CDR3 protein gets one entry after TCRdb re-called the PCR reads with MiXCR. The table includes 200,000 to 250,000 distinct CDR3 sequences, roughly 8% detected once. Germline loops: CDR1 LGHNA, CDR2 YSLEER. V lost 1 base and J 3 bases, leaving 11 bases between the germline ends. This CDR3 contains 15 residues. In this sample, this clonotype turned up many times. The chain employs TRBV4-3 and TRBJ2-3; perhaps D is TRBD1 or TRBD2 (5 bases each). The material sequenced was PBMCs, mostly from graft donor cells, taken 180 days after TCRalphabeta/CD19-depleted stem cell transplant. The clonotype originates from a male patient between 5 and 17 years old who had a stem cell transplant for acute lymphoblastic leukemia, so the T cells may come from the graft donor. The CDR3 nucleotides read TGCGCCAGCAGCCAAGTTGGGACGGTTACAGATACGCAGTATTTT. This sequence encodes CASSQVGTVTDTQYF.